The 13 T cell receptor beta chains below all came from one sample that was sequenced in a study of neurological immune-mediated disorders. TCRdb analysed the 5' RACE reads with MiXCR anew, one entry per CDR3 protein. The table includes some 78,000 distinct CDR3 sequences, about 5% detected once. The sequenced sample consisted of PBMCs. Receptors were obtained from a woman aged 25-40 years with multiple sclerosis.

As concerns this clonotype: Given a much more abundant clone one base away, this may be a read error. The chain employs TRBV25-1 and TRBJ2-3, with D perhaps matching TRBD1 (7 bases). V lost 1 base and J 5 bases, leaving 22 bases between the germline ends. Germline lookup yields CDR1 MGHDK and CDR2 SYGVNS. The CDR3 consists of 18 residues. The CDR3 bases are TGTGCCAGCAGTGAATCATCTCACGCGGGACAGCATAAAGATACGCAGTATTTT. It specifies CASSESSHAGQHKDTQYF.

The chain joins TRBV24-1 to TRBJ2-1, with D perhaps matching TRBD2 (6 bases). Germline lookup yields CDR1 KGHDR and CDR2 SFDVKD. This CDR3 contains 19 residues. V was cut by 2 bases and J by 0 bases, with 19 bases left in between. CDR3 nucleotide sequence: TGTGCCACCAGTGATTCCCTCGTTTGGGGGGAGAGCTCCTACAATGAGCAGTTCTTC. As protein: CATSDSLVWGESSYNEQFF.

Many counts were recorded for this clonotype. V gene TRBV15 combines with J gene TRBJ2-1; D remains unclear. The CDR3 consists of 14 residues. The germline V gene encodes CDR1 LNHNV and CDR2 YYDKDF (reference sequence). Trimming pared 5 bases from V and 4 bases from J, leaving 12 bases between. CDR3 region: CATSEKLTYNEQFF. The CDR3 bases are TGTGCCACCAGCGAGAAGTTAACTTACAATGAGCAGTTCTTC.

This clonotype appeared many times. CDR3 sequence reads: CASSPPTSGGAGTQYF. CDR3 bases: TGTGCCAGCAGTCCTCCGACTAGCGGGGGGGCTGGGACCCAGTACTTC. The V gene is TRBV6-6, the J gene TRBJ2-5, with 14 bases fitting TRBD2. V dropped 5 bases and J dropped 7; count of bases not matched to a gene: 9. CDR1 is MNHNY and CDR2 is SVGAGI in the germline V gene (reference sequence). This CDR3 comprises 16 residues.

This clonotype was seen ten or more times. J is TRBJ2-2 and V is TRBV6-4; no reliable D call. The CDR3 runs 13 residues. V shed 3 bases and J shed 0 bases, with 2 bases lying between them. Germline assignment: CDR1 MRHNA and CDR2 SNTAGT. The CDR3 nucleotides are TGTGCCAGCAGTGAAGCGAACACCGGGGAGCTGTTTTTT. Amino acid sequence: CASSEANTGELFF.

This clonotype came up many times. J is TRBJ2-7 and V is TRBV6-1; D is unclear. Germline V lookup: CDR1 MNHNS, CDR2 SASEGT. V lost 4 bases to trimming and J lost 3 bases, with 4 bases between them. The CDR3 covers 11 residues. Here the CDR3 DNA reads TGTGCCAGCAGTGGTTTCTACGAGCAGTACTTC. It is translated as CASSGFYEQYF.

This chain uses TRBV5-5 with TRBJ2-1, with TRBD2 matching over 7 bases. The ends lost 0 bases at V and 5 bases at J; junction bases unmatched: 11. The CDR3 totals 17 residues. CDR1 and CDR2 (germline): SGHKS, YYEKEE (reference sequence). The CDR3 bases are TGTGCCAGCAGCTTGGTTGGTGGGGCGGGAGTCAACAATGAGCAGTTCTTC. Its protein is CASSLVGGAGVNNEQFF.

This clonotype was found many times. V gene TRBV7-2 combines with J gene TRBJ2-1; 8 bases match TRBD1. The junction had 11 bases not matched to a gene; V was cut back by 7 bases and J by 3 bases. This CDR3 region has 16 residues. CDR1 and CDR2 (germline): SGHTA, FQGNSA. The CDR3: CASTQGAGTDYNEQFF. CDR3 nucleotides: TGTGCCAGCACCCAGGGGGCGGGGACCGACTACAATGAGCAGTTCTTC.

There are many counts of this clonotype. The V gene is TRBV5-1, the J gene TRBJ1-2; D gene ambiguous. The CDR3 length is 17 residues. Trimming stripped 4 bases from V and 0 bases from J, with 19 bases between. Germline CDR1 reads SGHRS; CDR2 reads YFSETQ. The CDR3 loop reads CASSRGVQTHANYGYTF. For the CDR3, the DNA is TGCGCCAGCAGCCGTGGGGTGCAGACGCATGCTAACTATGGCTACACCTTC.

The table lists this clonotype with many counts. V gene TRBV5-1 combines with J gene TRBJ2-5; 7 bases agree with TRBD2. Germline V lookup: CDR1 SGHRS, CDR2 YFSETQ. CDR3 length: 13 residues. The V and J ends lost 1 base and 5 bases, in that order; junction bases with no gene match: 2. The CDR3 here is CASSLQGGETQYF. CDR3 in DNA: TGCGCCAGCAGCTTGCAGGGAGGGGAGACCCAGTACTTC.

This clonotype was seen ten or more times. This chain joins TRBV27 and TRBJ1-2; D is undetermined. CDR1 and CDR2 (germline): MNHEY, SMNVEV (reference sequence). The length of the CDR3 is 12 residues. V was clipped by 10 bases and J by 6 bases, with 15 bases between them. Here the CDR3 DNA reads TGTGCCACCTGGGTCGCGGTGAATGGCTACACCTTC. The encoded protein is CATWVAVNGYTF.

This clonotype was seen a few times. This chain links TRBV10-2 with TRBJ2-1; 11 bases are shared with TRBD2. The germline V gene has CDR1 WSHSY and CDR2 SAAADI. The CDR3 has 16 amino acids. The junction had 6 bases not matched to a gene; V was cut back by 0 bases and J by 8 bases. The CDR3 spells CASSESTSGKLYEQFF. The CDR3 nucleotides are TGCGCCAGCAGTGAGTCGACTAGCGGGAAGCTTTATGAGCAGTTCTTC.

At least ten counts were recorded for this clonotype. The chain carries TRBV20-1 and TRBJ2-5; a weak D match, TRBD2 (7 bases). The V and J ends lost 0 bases and 2 bases respectively, with 16 bases between them. The CDR3 runs to 16 residues. Germline CDR1 reads DFQATT; CDR2 reads SNEGSKA (reference sequence). The CDR3 loop reads CSARDRGRGRQETQYF. CDR3 nucleotide sequence: TGCAGTGCTAGAGATCGTGGGCGGGGGCGACAAGAGACCCAGTACTTC.